This TCR beta chain appears in the sequencing data of a study of blood T cells in healthy people across ages. Study-wide results and caveats: It was not possible, with unsorted PBMCs, to conclusively compare naive and antigen-experienced cells.

Sample-barcoded 5' priming and a J-beta primer mix drove a second PCR of about 7 to 11 cycles. TCRdb reprocessed the 5' RACE reads with MiXCR, giving one entry per CDR3 protein. The sample records approximately 810,000 distinct CDR3 sequences, roughly 26% being singletons. CDR3 size: 19 residues. Germline values: CDR1 MNHEY, CDR2 SMNVEV (reference sequence). Donors were healthy Caucasian individuals from Russia aged roughly 6 to 100. A remark on this clonotype: Its antigen is as yet unknown. The junction and the germline gene differ at one end; a read error may be behind it.

Sequencing was performed on blood. The chain couples TRBV27 to TRBJ2-2, with TRBD2 matching 12 bases. The clonotype was recovered from a woman aged 80 or over in good health. As DNA, the CDR3 is TGTGCCAGCAGTTTTATTCCCCCTAGCGGGGGGGCAAACACCGGGGAGCGGTTTTTT. It yields the protein CASSFIPPSGGANTGERFF.